The 17 T cell receptor beta chains in this list originate from one sample, sequenced in a study of T cell changes during pregnancy in multiple sclerosis. Produced via immunoSEQ multiplex PCR; TCRdb's table is partial and in-frame only. This repertoire shows under 80,000 clones, about 95% found once; its top ten account for around 0.6%. Sequencing used peripheral blood, obtained in the third trimester of pregnancy. All receptors derive from a female donor with multiple sclerosis, enrolled in a pregnancy study.

CDR3 DNA: TGTGCCAGCAGCTTTACAGGAGCCTCCTACAATGAGCAGTTCTTC. Translating gives CASSFTGASYNEQFF. The chain employs TRBV7-3 and TRBJ2-1, with D perhaps matching TRBD1 (5 bases). Germline CDR1 is SGHTA and CDR2 is FQGTGA. Trimming took 3 bases from V and 0 from J, leaving 9 bases between them. The CDR3 covers 15 residues.

This rearrangement joins TRBV5-4 to TRBJ2-5, with D maybe TRBD2 (7 bases). Germline CDR1 reads SGHNT; CDR2 reads YYREEE (reference sequence). V dropped 3 bases and J dropped 3 bases, with 15 bases sitting between them. The CDR3 runs 15 residues. DNA of the CDR3: TGTGCCAGCAGCTCACCCCGGGGGGCCGAAGAGACCCAGTACTTC. Its protein is CASSSPRGAEETQYF.

This chain links TRBV13 with TRBJ2-1; 8 nucleotides align to TRBD2. Germline CDR1 and CDR2: PRHDT and FYEKMQ (reference sequence). With V trimmed by 0 bases and J by 8 bases, 12 bases remained unmatched. The CDR3 has 17 residues. This CDR3 reads CASSLGPTGGPVYEQFF. For the CDR3, the DNA is TGTGCCAGCAGCTTAGGCCCTACGGGGGGGCCCGTGTATGAGCAGTTCTTC. Complete variable domain (other parts from reference TRBV13 and TRBJ2-1): AAGVIQSPRHLIKEKRETATLKCYPIPRHDTVYWYQQGPGQDPQFLISFYEKMQSDKGSIPDRFSAQQFSDYHSELNMSSLELGDSALYFCASSLGPTGGPVYEQFFGPGTRLTVL.

The chain couples TRBV29-1 to TRBJ2-5; 7 bases are a match to TRBD1. The length of the CDR3 is 13 residues. Germline loops: CDR1 SQVTM, CDR2 ANQGSEA. V shed 6 bases and J 1 base; nucleotides not matched to a gene: 5. The CDR3 coding sequence is TGCAGCGTCACAGGGGCGCGCCAAGAGACCCAGTACTTC. Protein product: CSVTGARQETQYF.

The gene calls are TRBV29-1 and TRBJ1-2; 7 nucleotides align to TRBD1. Trimming took 0 bases from V and 7 from J; bases not matched to a gene: 8. Looked up from germline, CDR1 is SQVTM and CDR2 is ANQGSEA. This CDR3 spans 14 amino acids. CDR3 sequence reads: CSVEEVGGAGGYTF. The CDR3 region has the DNA TGCAGCGTTGAAGAAGTAGGGGGCGCCGGTGGCTACACCTTC.

V gene TRBV7-8 combines with J gene TRBJ2-1; TRBD1 might be the D (6 bases). Trimming removed 5 bases from V and 14 bases from J, with 13 bases in between. The CDR3 extends over 11 amino acids. Germline CDR1 SGHVS, CDR2 FQNEAQ. The CDR3 DNA reads as TGTGCCAGCAGCCTAGACAGGAATAAGTTCTTC. Translated, it gives CASSLDRNKFF.

The chain joins TRBV18 to TRBJ2-5, with TRBD2 matching over 7 bases. This CDR3 comprises 17 residues. Germline-derived CDR1 and CDR2 are KGHSH and LQKENI. After removal of 5 bases from V and 5 bases from J, the junction contained 17 bases not matched to a gene. The CDR3 loop reads CASSTLGGGTLQETQYF. The CDR3 region has the DNA TGTGCCAGCTCAACCCTCGGGGGAGGGACCCTTCAGGAGACCCAGTACTTC.

The chain couples TRBV6-1 to TRBJ1-4; D is possibly TRBD1 (5 bases). This CDR3 comprises 17 residues. CDR1 and CDR2 from the germline V gene are MNHNS and SASEGT. Trimming stripped 2 bases from V and 0 bases from J, with 13 bases between. The CDR3 sequence is CASSEIMGPATNEKLFF. CDR3 sequence (DNA): TGTGCCAGCAGTGAAATTATGGGGCCAGCAACTAATGAAAAACTGTTTTTT.

The chain links TRBV19 to TRBJ2-7, with 11 bases that match TRBD2. The CDR3 spans 16 residues. V shed 5 bases and J 4 bases; nucleotides not matched to a gene: 10. Germline V gene lookup returns CDR1 LNHDA and CDR2 SQIVND (reference sequence). The CDR3 loop is CASSSETSGTLYEQYF. The CDR3 DNA reads as TGTGCCAGTAGTTCAGAGACTAGCGGGACTTTATACGAGCAGTACTTC.

As DNA, the CDR3 is TGTGCCAGCAGTGAAAGGGGGGGAAACGAGCAGTACTTC. It encodes CASSERGGNEQYF. The chain uses TRBV6-1 and TRBJ2-5; tentatively, D is TRBD2 (7 bases). With the DNA end fitting TRBJ2-7 better, the J assignment may be wrong. Germline CDR1 reads MNHNS; CDR2 reads SASEGT. CDR3 length: 13 amino acids.

V is TRBV6-5 and J is TRBJ2-1, with TRBD1 matching 7 bases. Per the germline V gene, CDR1 is MNHEY and CDR2 is SVGAGI. The CDR3 contains 15 residues. Trimming cost V 6 bases and J 5 bases; bases outside gene matches: 10. In DNA form, the CDR3 reads TGTGCCAGCAGCCATATGACAGGGCGGGACAATGAGCAGTTCTTC. Protein sequence: CASSHMTGRDNEQFF.

V usage is TRBV6-4 and J usage is TRBJ2-1; weak D call: TRBD2 (5 bases). Trimming removed 5 bases from V and 2 bases from J, with 13 bases in between. CDR3 size: 15 residues. Germline values: CDR1 MRHNA, CDR2 SNTAGT. The CDR3 DNA sequence: TGTGCCAGCAGTCCCTCGGGATACCCCTACAATGAGCAGTTCTTC. It is translated as CASSPSGYPYNEQFF.

J is TRBJ1-6 and V is TRBV7-2, with D perhaps TRBD1 (6 bases). From germline, CDR1 is SGHTA and CDR2 FQGNSA. CDR3 length: 16 amino acids. V was shortened by 5 bases and J by 9 bases, with 20 bases between the two germline ends. The CDR3 loop reads CASSPSAVGAISPLHF. In nucleotides, the CDR3 is TGTGCCAGCAGCCCCAGCGCCGTGGGGGCTATTTCACCCCTCCACTTT.

The V gene is TRBV7-2, the J gene TRBJ1-2; D remains ambiguous. Germline lookup yields CDR1 SGHTA and CDR2 FQGNSA. The CDR3 runs to 11 residues. V lost 6 bases, J lost 10 bases, and 12 bases lay in between. Here the CDR3 DNA reads TGTGCCAGCAGATCGGAACTATCCTACACCTTC. Residues: CASRSELSYTF.

The chain has TRBV7-2 and TRBJ1-5; unclear D gene. This CDR3 region has 13 residues. Germline V gene lookup returns CDR1 SGHTA and CDR2 FQGNSA. V lost 2 bases to trimming and J lost 5 bases, with 7 bases between them. The CDR3 loop reads CASSLRVDQPQHF. DNA of the CDR3: TGTGCCAGCAGCTTACGGGTAGATCAGCCCCAGCATTTT.

The chain is built from TRBV23-1 and TRBJ2-7; D is possibly TRBD2 (6 bases). TRBV23-1 is filed as an ORF, its function uncertain. The ends were cut back, 0 bases at V and 0 bases at J, with 12 bases in the middle. The CDR3 loop spans 16 amino acids. CDR3 DNA: TGCGCCAGCAGTCAATCGAGGGGACTGTACTCCTACGAGCAGTACTTC. The encoded protein is CASSQSRGLYSYEQYF.

V is TRBV7-3 and J is TRBJ2-7, with TRBD2 matching over 8 bases. CDR1 is SGHTA, CDR2 FQGTGA, per germline. CDR3 length: 13 residues. The ends lost 5 bases at V and 6 bases at J; junction bases unmatched: 6. CDR3 DNA sequence: TGTGCCAGCAGCAATACGGGGGGGGGCGAGCAGTACTTC. Translating it yields CASSNTGGGEQYF.